The rows below give T cell receptor beta chains drawn from one sample of a study of cytomegalovirus exposure and HLA in healthy donors. The data were produced by immunoSEQ multiplex PCR, yet TCRdb's version contains in-frame clones alone and is incomplete. The sample includes over 80,000 clones, roughly 74% of them seen just once. The sample taken for sequencing was PBMCs. The receptors here all came from a female donor in good health and CMV-seropositive. The CDR3 runs from the conserved cysteine through the conserved F or W. Each record gives: V gene, clone size, D gene, J gene, CDR3 protein, CDR3 DNA. D genes are given only for firm matches. Size is stated for part of the rows, as once, few or many counts, or as a class when the clone is expanded.

V gene: TRBV6-6
clone size: -
D gene: TRBD1
J gene: TRBJ1-5
CDR3 protein: CASSPQGAVQPQHF
CDR3 DNA: TGTGCCAGCAGCCCACAGGGGGCGGTTCAGCCCCAGCATTTT

V gene: TRBV28
clone size: -
D gene: -
J gene: TRBJ1-2
CDR3 protein: CASSPLIGGYTF
CDR3 DNA: TGTGCCAGCAGCCCCCTCATTGGCGGCTACACCTTC

V gene: TRBV6-1
clone size: -
D gene: TRBD2
J gene: TRBJ2-7
CDR3 protein: CASSAIAGGPPYEQYF
CDR3 DNA: TGTGCCAGCAGTGCCATAGCGGGAGGGCCCCCCTACGAGCAGTACTTC

V gene: TRBV2
clone size: -
D gene: TRBD1
J gene: TRBJ2-7
CDR3 protein: CASSSGQGARTYEQYF
CDR3 DNA: TGTGCCAGCAGTTCGGGACAGGGGGCAAGGACCTACGAGCAGTACTTC

V gene: TRBV5-1
clone size: -
D gene: TRBD1
J gene: TRBJ1-6
CDR3 protein: CASSSRGTGDSPLHF
CDR3 DNA: TGCGCCAGCAGCTCCCGAGGGACAGGGGATTCACCCCTCCACTTT

V gene: TRBV21-1
clone size: few
D gene: -
J gene: TRBJ2-7
CDR3 protein: CASSGPRAYEQYF
CDR3 DNA: TGTGCCAGCAGCGGTCCCAGGGCCTACGAGCAGTACTTC

V gene: TRBV7-9
clone size: -
D gene: -
J gene: TRBJ2-2
CDR3 protein: CASSLRTGELFF
CDR3 DNA: TGTGCCAGCAGCTTACGCACCGGGGAGCTGTTTTTT

V gene: TRBV25-1
clone size: -
D gene: -
J gene: TRBJ2-2
CDR3 protein: CASSVFAAYTGELFF
CDR3 DNA: TGTGCCAGCAGTGTTTTCGCGGCTTACACCGGGGAGCTGTTTTTT

V gene: TRBV7-3
clone size: -
D gene: -
J gene: TRBJ1-1
CDR3 protein: CASSWGGGYTEAFF
CDR3 DNA: TGTGCCAGCAGCTGGGGAGGGGGGTACACTGAAGCTTTCTTT

V gene: TRBV19
clone size: -
D gene: TRBD1
J gene: TRBJ1-2
CDR3 protein: CASSGTGLSLVYGYTF
CDR3 DNA: TGTGCCAGTAGCGGGACAGGGCTTTCGTTGGTCTATGGCTACACCTTC

V gene: TRBV19
clone size: -
D gene: -
J gene: TRBJ1-5
CDR3 protein: CATTPTKGQPQHF
CDR3 DNA: TGTGCCACCACCCCGACAAAGGGGCAGCCCCAGCATTTT

V gene: TRBV11-1
clone size: -
D gene: TRBD1
J gene: TRBJ2-5
CDR3 protein: CASSLRTGQETQYF
CDR3 DNA: TGTGCCAGCAGCTTACGGACAGGGCAAGAGACCCAGTACTTC

V gene: TRBV10-2
clone size: once
D gene: -
J gene: TRBJ2-7
CDR3 protein: CASSEPRQFSYEQYF
CDR3 DNA: TGCGCCAGCAGTGAGCCCCGACAGTTTTCCTACGAGCAGTACTTC

V gene: TRBV2
clone size: -
D gene: TRBD1
J gene: TRBJ2-2
CDR3 protein: CASRGQRNTGELFF
CDR3 DNA: TGTGCCAGCAGGGGACAGAGGAACACCGGGGAGCTGTTTTTT

V gene: TRBV5-6
clone size: -
D gene: -
J gene: TRBJ1-2
CDR3 protein: CASSFQGSDGYTF
CDR3 DNA: TGTGCCAGCAGCTTTCAGGGCAGCGATGGCTACACCTTC

V gene: TRBV30
clone size: -
D gene: TRBD1
J gene: TRBJ2-7
CDR3 protein: CAWALYRGTSPYEQYF
CDR3 DNA: TGTGCCTGGGCACTCTACAGGGGCACTTCCCCCTACGAGCAGTACTTC

V gene: TRBV29-1
clone size: -
D gene: -
J gene: TRBJ2-2
CDR3 protein: CSADTSNTGELFF
CDR3 DNA: TGCAGCGCGGACACCTCGAACACCGGGGAGCTGTTTTTT